This T cell receptor beta chain originates from a study of post-analysis software for immune sequencing data (dated by TCRdb to between 2014 and 2017). Regarding the study in general: Relapsing-remitting, secondary progressive and progressive-relapsing multiple sclerosis were recorded as disease courses, and subtype annotation was lacking for some patients. The patient repertoires were compared against about 10 previously published healthy control repertoires obtained from donors aged about 6 to 26 years. A subset of samples was prepared in parallel using single-end sample barcoding, then pooled and co-amplified after Illumina adapter ligation.

Libraries were built with PCR. TCRdb lists the instrument as Illumina HiSeq 2500. Unique molecular identifiers were incorporated into TCR beta cDNA libraries to reduce PCR and sequencing biases. About 0.5 million cDNA molecules were obtained for every 1 to 10 million input T cells, so each molecule roughly corresponded to one T cell. The same protocol used for the earlier healthy control dataset was applied to prepare and sequence the patient libraries. Within a given batch, samples were prepared together, multiplexed and sequenced on the same HiSeq lane. From the authors' description of their analysis: MIGEC handled the raw barcoded reads, throwing out single-read molecular identifier groups before consensus assembly and CDR3 extraction. VDJtools was used for post-analysis of the clonotype tables, and diversity was normalized by down-sampling every dataset to the size of the smallest sample. In repertoire overlap clustering, CDR3 amino acid sequences, but not nucleotide sequences, were matched to correct batch-related cross-sample contamination. TCRdb reworked the public reads: Q25 trimming with fastp, MiXCR clone assembly, productive beta chains retained. Entries that share a CDR3 protein sequence are merged under the most common genes and DNA. TCRdb's processing, not the authors' own work, is the source of the V and J calls. For this sample there are hundreds of thousands of distinct CDR3 sequences; roughly 45% appear just once. Jointly, the top ten make up roughly 12% of the sample.

To demonstrate the VDJtools post-analysis software, the study profiled TCR beta repertoires from the peripheral blood of about 13 young patients with multiple sclerosis. The patients with multiple sclerosis were children and adolescents between roughly 6 and 17 years of age. The CDR3 measures 13 amino acids from cysteine to phenylalanine. The read is trimmed to its CDR3 DNA, 39 bases read in frame from base 1. The V and J ends are trimmed by 6 bases and 5 bases, leaving 11 bases between them. CDR1 and CDR2, looked up from the germline V gene (reference sequence), are SEHNR and FQNEAQ. On this clonotype itself: Its antigen specificity is not known. Within one base of it there is no much larger clone, and no base qualities were kept.

The paper as a whole reports these results and caveats: The multiple sclerosis patient group was slightly younger than the control group. Significantly lower normalized Chao1 diversity was found in multiple sclerosis patients than in controls, suggesting substantial peripheral T-cell clonal expansion. Patients showed significantly higher frequencies than controls for roughly 5 TRBV segments, among them TRBV5-6, TRBV5-1 and TRBV20-1. Direct clustering with F measure revealed strong co-clustering of samples prepared in the same batch, which led to a batch-effect correction.

This TCR derives from a girl aged 10 to 17 with multiple sclerosis. Recombination linked TRBV7-9 to TRBJ2-1; TRBD2 is a weak D gene call, 5 bases matching. Source material: blood. The CDR3 loop reads CASRRENNNEQFF. The nucleotide sequence reads as follows: TGTGCCAGCAGACGGGAAAATAACAATGAGCAGTTCTTC.